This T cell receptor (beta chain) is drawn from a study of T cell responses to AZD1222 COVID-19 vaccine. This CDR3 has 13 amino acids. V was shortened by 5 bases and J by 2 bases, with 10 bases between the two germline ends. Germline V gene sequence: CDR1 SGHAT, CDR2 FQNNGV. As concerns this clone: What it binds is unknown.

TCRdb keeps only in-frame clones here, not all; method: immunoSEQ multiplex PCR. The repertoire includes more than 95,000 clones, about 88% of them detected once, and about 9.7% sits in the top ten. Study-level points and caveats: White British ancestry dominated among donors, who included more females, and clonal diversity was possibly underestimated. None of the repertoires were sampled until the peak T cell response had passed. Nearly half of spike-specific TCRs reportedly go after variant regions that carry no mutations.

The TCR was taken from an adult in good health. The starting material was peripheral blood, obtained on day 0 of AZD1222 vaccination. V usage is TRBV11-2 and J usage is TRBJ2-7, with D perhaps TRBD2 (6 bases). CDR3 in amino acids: CASSLGTAYEQYF. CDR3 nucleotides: TGTGCCAGCAGCCTGGGGACTGCCTACGAGCAGTACTTC.